Below are 20 T cell receptor beta chains sequenced from a single sample in a study of cytomegalovirus exposure and HLA in healthy donors. Primers for the PCR totalled 60 Vbeta and 13 Jbeta. Produced via immunoSEQ multiplex PCR; TCRdb's table is partial and in-frame only. The sample records around 110,000 clones, approximately 80% being singletons. Sequencing used PBMCs. The receptors were gathered from a man aged 25-40 years in good health and CMV-seropositive.

This clone is a singleton in its sample. The gene calls are TRBV5-1 and TRBJ2-1, with 8 bases fitting TRBD1. This CDR3 comprises 15 residues. In germline, CDR1 is SGHRS, CDR2 YFSETQ. V gave up 2 bases and J gave up 0 bases; unmatched junction bases: 1. In DNA form, the CDR3 reads TGCGCCAGCAGCTTAGGACAGGGCTCCTACAATGAGCAGTTCTTC. Amino acid sequence: CASSLGQGSYNEQFF.

The chain couples TRBV2 to TRBJ2-5, with TRBD2 matching 11 bases. Germline V gene lookup returns CDR1 SNHLY and CDR2 FYNNEI. CDR3 length: 16 residues. Unmatched junction bases numbered 5, after V lost 4 bases and J lost 1 base. CDR3 sequence reads: CASSAPLAGGQETQYF. Written as DNA, the CDR3 is TGTGCCAGCAGTGCGCCCCTAGCGGGGGGCCAAGAGACCCAGTACTTC.

The chain has TRBV18 and TRBJ1-1; a possible D gene is TRBD1 (5 bases). In germline, CDR1 is KGHSH, CDR2 LQKENI. V dropped 3 bases and J dropped 1 base, with 6 bases sitting between them. CDR3 size: 13 residues. CDR3 loop: CASSPGQNTEAFF. CDR3 DNA sequence: TGTGCCAGCTCACCGGGGCAGAACACTGAAGCTTTCTTT.

With regard to this clone: The junction and the germline gene differ at one end; a read error may be behind it. The gene calls are TRBV28 and TRBJ1-2; 9 bases are a match to TRBD1. Looked up from germline, CDR1 is MDHEN and CDR2 is SYDVKM. This CDR3 has 14 amino acids. Here the CDR3 DNA reads TGTGCCAGTAGTTTAGTGGACAGGGGATATGGCTACACCTTC. Protein: CASSLVDRGYGYTF.

The rearrangement links TRBV27 to TRBJ1-1; D is unresolved. Germline CDR1 reads MNHEY; CDR2 reads SMNVEV (reference sequence). The CDR3 runs 14 residues. The V gene lost 2 bases and the J gene lost 3 bases, with 10 bases spanning the gap. In nucleotides, the CDR3 is TGTGCCAGCAGTTTACGGGGTGGGGACACTGAAGCTTTCTTT. This gives the protein CASSLRGGDTEAFF.

This chain joins TRBV7-3 and TRBJ2-1, with D tentatively TRBD2 (5 bases). This CDR3 is 14 amino acids long. Trimming stripped 5 bases from V and 15 bases from J, with 23 bases between. The V gene's germline CDR1 is SGHTA and CDR2 FQGTGA. The CDR3 DNA follows: TGTGCCAGCAGCCCCTCCCCGACCTCTCGACTAAGGTTCTTC. This sequence encodes CASSPSPTSRLRFF.

The V gene is TRBV18, the J gene TRBJ2-7; possibly TRBD1 for D (6 bases). CDR3 length equals 15 residues. The germline V gene encodes CDR1 KGHSH and CDR2 LQKENI. Trimming stripped 1 base from V and 5 bases from J, with 15 bases between. CDR3 coding DNA: TGTGCCAGCTCACCACAACAGGGAAGGATCGACGAGCAGTACTTC. Its translation is CASSPQQGRIDEQYF.

The chain combines TRBV10-3 with TRBJ2-1, with a tentative D call TRBD2 (6 bases). V lost 6 bases and J 4 bases, leaving 10 bases between the germline ends. The CDR3 is 13 amino acids. Germline loops: CDR1 ENHRY, CDR2 SYGVKD. This chain's CDR3 is CAISAGGYNEQFF. As DNA, the CDR3 is TGTGCCATCAGCGCCGGGGGTTACAATGAGCAGTTCTTC.

The V call is TRBV5-6, the J call TRBJ2-7; D possibly corresponds to TRBD1 (6 bases). V gave up 1 base and J gave up 6 bases, with 14 bases separating them. This CDR3 spans 14 amino acids. Germline CDR1 is SGHDT and CDR2 is YYEEEE. CDR3 bases: TGTGCCAGCAGCTTGTCACAGGGTGGCAGCGAGCAGTACTTC. Residues: CASSLSQGGSEQYF.

Worth noting for this clone: This CDR3 is missing its conserved last phenylalanine or tryptophan, likely due to a read error. The chain joins TRBV5-4 to TRBJ1-1; the match to TRBD1 covers 8 bases. CDR3 length equals 15 residues. V was pared by 4 bases and J by 9 bases, with 14 bases of the junction left unmatched. Germline V gives CDR1 SGHNT, CDR2 YYREEE (reference sequence). The CDR3 coding sequence is TGTGCCAGCAGCCCCCGAACCGGGACAGGAGAGAAAGCTTTCCTT. Protein product: CASSPRTGTGEKAFL.

The gene calls are TRBV6-4 and TRBJ2-3; no reliable D call. The CDR3 extends over 13 amino acids. Germline V gives CDR1 MRHNA, CDR2 SNTAGT. The V end lost 6 bases, the J end lost 0 bases, and 7 bases lay between the germline ends. CDR3 protein: CASRDLSTDTQYF. As DNA, the CDR3 is TGTGCCAGCAGGGACCTTAGCACAGATACGCAGTATTTT.

This clone was seen a few times. Here the CDR3 DNA reads TGTGCCACCAGCAGCCCGGGGGGGACCGAAAAACTGTTTTTT. Protein product: CATSSPGGTEKLFF. V is TRBV15 and J is TRBJ1-4; TRBD1 might be the D (5 bases). Germline CDR1 is LNHNV and CDR2 is YYDKDF (reference sequence). The CDR3 totals 14 residues. V was pared by 3 bases and J by 8 bases, with 13 bases between.

The chain employs TRBV11-2 and TRBJ2-1; perhaps TRBD2 as D (5 bases). The CDR3 extends over 13 amino acids. Germline CDR1 is SGHAT and CDR2 is FQNNGV. Trimming stripped 3 bases from V and 8 bases from J, with 11 bases between. The CDR3 sequence is CASSFRGFHEQFF. CDR3 nucleotides: TGTGCCAGCAGCTTTCGCGGGTTCCATGAGCAGTTCTTC.

The chain couples TRBV6-1 to TRBJ2-1, with a weak D call TRBD1 (8 bases). CDR3 length equals 15 residues. The V gene lost 4 bases and the J gene lost 6 bases, with 16 bases spanning the gap. Germline CDR1 MNHNS, CDR2 SASEGT. The DNA for the CDR3 is TGTGCCAGCAGTGGGACACAGGGGGAGGGCAATGAGCAGTTCTTC. Amino acids: CASSGTQGEGNEQFF.

This rearrangement joins TRBV7-8 to TRBJ2-1; D uncertain. The V gene lost 1 base and the J gene lost 12 bases, with 7 bases spanning the gap. Germline V gives CDR1 SGHVS, CDR2 FQNEAQ. The length of the CDR3 is 11 residues. The CDR3, as DNA: TGTGCCAGCAGCTTAGATTCGGGGCAGTTCTTC. Its protein is CASSLDSGQFF.

The chain employs TRBV28 and TRBJ2-7; D ambiguous. The V gene's germline CDR1 is MDHEN and CDR2 SYDVKM. With 1 base removed from V and 5 bases from J, the gap between germline ends came to 3 bases. The CDR3 runs to 11 residues. CDR3 residues: CASSLYNEQYF. The CDR3 DNA follows: TGTGCCAGCAGTTTATATAACGAGCAGTACTTC.

The rearrangement joins TRBV19 to TRBJ2-7; the D is unclear. Germline V CDR1 and CDR2: LNHDA, SQIVND (reference sequence). V lost 4 bases to trimming and J lost 3 bases, with 10 bases between them. The CDR3 has 13 residues. In DNA form, the CDR3 reads TGTGCCAGTAGTAGGGCCCCGAGCTACGAGCAGTACTTC. Translated: CASSRAPSYEQYF.

The V and J genes are TRBV28 and TRBJ1-2; 10 positions agree with TRBD1. V lost 4 bases, J lost 3 bases, and 8 bases stayed unmatched. Per germline, CDR1 MDHEN and CDR2 SYDVKM. The CDR3 contains 16 residues. The CDR3 DNA is TGTGCCAGCAGTTCGCGACAGGGGGCGCTAGACTATGGCTACACCTTC. Its translation: CASSSRQGALDYGYTF.

This chain joins TRBV6-6 and TRBJ1-5; D is perhaps TRBD1 (5 bases). The CDR3 is 15 amino acids. Deletions cut 0 bases from V and 7 bases from J, with 13 bases between. CDR1 is MNHNY, CDR2 SVGAGI, per germline (reference sequence). The CDR3 sequence is CASSYSLQGSQPQHF. CDR3 bases: TGTGCCAGCAGTTACTCGTTGCAGGGTTCCCAGCCCCAGCATTTT.

The chain combines TRBV27 with TRBJ2-5, with a possible D match to TRBD1 (6 bases). Judging by the DNA end, TRBJ2-7 fits better; the J call may be wrong. The CDR3 consists of 16 residues. In germline, CDR1 is MNHEY, CDR2 SMNVEV (reference sequence). CDR3 protein: CASSPTGPAITYEQYF. CDR3 in DNA: TGTGCCAGCAGTCCGACAGGACCAGCCATCACCTACGAGCAGTACTTC.